One and the same sample provided the 13 T cell receptor beta chains below, sequenced in a study of early T cells in non-severe SARS-CoV-2 infection (dated by TCRdb to 2020 to 2022). Library preparation employed 5' RACE. The sample was run on a NextSeq 500. The raw public reads went through TCRdb reprocessing: fastp at Q25, MiXCR clone calling, in-frame beta chains kept. Each CDR3 protein appears once, grouped with its most common genes and DNA. In all, the sample holds 45,000 to 70,000 distinct CDR3 sequences, and 6% to 7% of those were seen once. The ten largest clones capture roughly 3.9% of the sample. The source material was whole blood. The source of these receptors is an adult who was a healthcare worker with PCR-confirmed SARS-CoV-2 infection or an uninfected control (not recorded which).

This clonotype came up many times. The V call is TRBV4-3, the J call TRBJ1-6; the D gene is possibly TRBD1 (6 bases). V lost 3 bases and J lost 2, with 17 bases in between. Germline V CDR1 and CDR2: LGHNA, YSLEER. The length of the CDR3 is 18 residues. CDR3 coding DNA: TGCGCCAGCAGCCAGGGCCGGGCGGGGACAACCTATAATTCACCCCTCCACTTT. Translated: CASSQGRAGTTYNSPLHF.

The rearrangement joins TRBV12-3 or TRBV12-4 to TRBJ2-3; D not certain. With 3 bases removed from V and 4 bases from J, the gap between germline ends came to 8 bases. The CDR3 has 13 residues. The CDR3 nucleotides read TGTGCCAGCAGTTTGACCGCGGCAGATACGCAGTATTTT. It translates to CASSLTAADTQYF.

Relative to its sample, this clonotype is medium-sized. The rearrangement uses TRBV7-2 and TRBJ2-7; D is possibly TRBD1 or TRBD2 (5 bases each). The CDR3 runs 15 residues. Deletions cut 1 base from V and 4 bases from J, with 14 bases between. CDR1 and CDR2 (germline): SGHTA, FQGNSA. Here the CDR3 DNA reads TGTGCCAGCAGCTTAGACGGGACCCGGACATACGAGCAGTACTTC. This translates into CASSLDGTRTYEQYF.

In its sample, this clonotype was seen a few times. The rearrangement links TRBV7-2 to TRBJ1-4; D is unresolved. Trimming took off 1 base at V and 8 bases at J, with 14 bases between the two ends. The V gene's germline CDR1 is SGHTA and CDR2 FQGNSA. This CDR3 spans 15 amino acids. The CDR3 loop reads CASSLGSRMREKLFF. In DNA, the CDR3 is TGTGCCAGCAGCTTAGGGTCGCGAATGCGGGAAAAACTGTTTTTT.

The sample holds many counts of this clonotype. This chain uses TRBV3-1 with TRBJ1-2, with D hard to call. CDR3 length: 13 residues. V shed 1 base and J shed 6 bases, with 9 bases lying between them. Per the germline V gene, CDR1 is LGHDT and CDR2 is YNNKEL (reference sequence). CDR3 sequence reads: CASSQGAADGYTF. The CDR3 region has the DNA TGTGCCAGCAGCCAAGGTGCGGCGGATGGCTACACCTTC.

The genes are TRBV9 and TRBJ2-1, with D perhaps being TRBD1 or TRBD2 (5 bases each). V lost 0 bases, J lost 0 bases, and 7 bases lay in between. The CDR3 is made up of 15 amino acids. Germline V gives CDR1 SGDLS, CDR2 YYNGEE. The CDR3 is CASSVDGASYNEQFF. As DNA, the CDR3 is TGTGCCAGCAGCGTAGACGGGGCCTCCTACAATGAGCAGTTCTTC.

This clonotype showed up many times. The gene calls are TRBV28 and TRBJ2-7; 8 bases are shared with TRBD1. CDR1 and CDR2 from the germline V gene are MDHEN and SYDVKM. V was pared by 5 bases and J by 1 base, with 4 bases of the junction left unmatched. This CDR3 has 14 residues. The CDR3: CASSPGGRSYEQYF. The CDR3 bases are TGTGCCAGCAGTCCAGGGGGCCGGTCCTACGAGCAGTACTTC.

This clonotype was seen many times. The CDR3 is CASSRVRGQNYGYTF. The DNA for the CDR3 is TGTGCCAGCAGCAGGGTCAGGGGACAGAACTATGGCTACACCTTC. J is TRBJ1-2 and V is TRBV27; 7 nucleotides line up with TRBD1. The CDR3 is 15 residues long. Looked up from germline, CDR1 is MNHEY and CDR2 is SMNVEV (reference sequence). Unmatched junction bases numbered 9, after V lost 6 bases and J lost 2 bases.

The chain has TRBV5-1 and TRBJ2-1; 9 bases fit TRBD1. The CDR3 covers 15 residues. Germline CDR1 is SGHRS and CDR2 is YFSETQ. V shed 0 bases, J shed 3 bases, and the junction held 1 base outside the gene matches. CDR3 loop: CASSLGQGVYNEQFF. DNA for the CDR3: TGCGCCAGCAGCTTGGGACAGGGGGTCTACAATGAGCAGTTCTTC.

This clonotype came up many times. CDR3 region: CASSSRARNNEQFF. In DNA form, the CDR3 reads TGTGCCAGCAGCTCACGGGCCCGAAACAATGAGCAGTTCTTC. The J gene is TRBJ2-1, the V gene TRBV7-8; D unclear. Between the trimmed V and J ends, which lost 4 bases and 5 bases, there was a span of 12 bases. This CDR3 region has 14 residues. Per the germline V gene, CDR1 is SGHVS and CDR2 is FQNEAQ.

The chain combines TRBV7-2 with TRBJ2-5, with D hard to call. This CDR3 has 13 amino acids. Germline-derived CDR1 and CDR2 are SGHTA and FQGNSA. V lost 5 bases and J lost 0, with 7 bases in between. CDR3 sequence: CASSPDYQETQYF. In DNA form, the CDR3 reads TGTGCCAGCAGCCCCGACTACCAAGAGACCCAGTACTTC.

This clonotype occurred many times. The chain has TRBV29-1 and TRBJ2-3; 12 bases map to TRBD2. Germline CDR1 reads SQVTM; CDR2 reads ANQGSEA. This CDR3 spans 14 amino acids. V dropped 6 bases and J dropped 5; count of bases not matched to a gene: 6. The CDR3 sequence: CSVASGGAEDTQYF. The DNA for the CDR3 is TGCAGCGTAGCTAGCGGGGGGGCGGAAGATACGCAGTATTTT.

There are many counts of this clonotype. The chain recombines TRBV4-1 with TRBJ1-1, with D uncertain. CDR3 length: 13 amino acids. Trimming shortened V by 5 bases and J by 1 base, and 8 bases separated the two germline ends. CDR1 and CDR2 (germline): MGHRA, YSYEKL. In nucleotides, the CDR3 is TGCGCCAGCAGCTATTCAAGGAACACTGAAGCTTTCTTT. It translates to CASSYSRNTEAFF.